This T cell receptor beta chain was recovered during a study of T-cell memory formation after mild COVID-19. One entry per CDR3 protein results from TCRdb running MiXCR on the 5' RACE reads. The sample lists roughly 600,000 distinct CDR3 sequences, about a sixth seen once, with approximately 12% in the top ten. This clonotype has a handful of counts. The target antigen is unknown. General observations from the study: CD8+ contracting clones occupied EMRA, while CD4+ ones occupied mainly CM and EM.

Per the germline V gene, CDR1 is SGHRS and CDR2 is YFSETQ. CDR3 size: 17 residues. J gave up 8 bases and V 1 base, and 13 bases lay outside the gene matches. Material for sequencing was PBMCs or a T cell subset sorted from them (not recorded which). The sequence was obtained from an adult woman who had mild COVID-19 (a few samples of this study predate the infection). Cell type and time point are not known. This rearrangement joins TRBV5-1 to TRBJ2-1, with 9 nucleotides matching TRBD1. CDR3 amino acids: CASSLWTGTGWSDEQFF. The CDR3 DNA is TGCGCCAGCAGCTTGTGGACTGGGACAGGGTGGTCTGATGAGCAGTTCTTC. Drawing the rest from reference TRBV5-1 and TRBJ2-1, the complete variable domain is KAGVTQTPRYLIKTRGQQVTLSCSPISGHRSVSWYQQTPGQGLQFLFEYFSETQRNKGNFPGRFSGRQFSNSRSEMNVSTLELGDSALYLCASSLWTGTGWSDEQFFGPGTRLTVL.